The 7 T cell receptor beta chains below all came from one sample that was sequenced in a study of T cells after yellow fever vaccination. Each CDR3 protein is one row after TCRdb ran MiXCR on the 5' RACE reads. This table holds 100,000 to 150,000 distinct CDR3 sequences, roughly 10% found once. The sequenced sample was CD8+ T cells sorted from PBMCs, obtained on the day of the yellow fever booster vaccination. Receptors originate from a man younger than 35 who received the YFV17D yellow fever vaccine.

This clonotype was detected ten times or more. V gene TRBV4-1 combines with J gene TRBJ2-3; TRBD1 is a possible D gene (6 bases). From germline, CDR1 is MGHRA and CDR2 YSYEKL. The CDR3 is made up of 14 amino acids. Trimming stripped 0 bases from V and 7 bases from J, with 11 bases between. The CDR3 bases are TGCGCCAGCAGCCAAGAGCAGGGGTGGAATACGCAGTATTTT. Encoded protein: CASSQEQGWNTQYF.

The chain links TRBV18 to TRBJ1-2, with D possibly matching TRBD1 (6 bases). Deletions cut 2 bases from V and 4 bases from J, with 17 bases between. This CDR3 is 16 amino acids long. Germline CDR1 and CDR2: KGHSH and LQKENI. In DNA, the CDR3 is TGTGCCAGCTCACCATACATCAGGACAGCTCCCTATGGCTACACCTTC. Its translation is CASSPYIRTAPYGYTF.

CDR3 DNA sequence: TGTGCCAGCAGCTTATGGGACAGGGGTCTCCAAGAGACCCAGTACTTC. Protein product: CASSLWDRGLQETQYF. The J gene is TRBJ2-5, the V gene TRBV7-8; 10 bases match TRBD1. Trimming at V came to 2 bases and at J to 1 base, leaving 4 bases not matched to a gene. The CDR3 spans 16 residues. Per the germline V gene, CDR1 is SGHVS and CDR2 is FQNEAQ.

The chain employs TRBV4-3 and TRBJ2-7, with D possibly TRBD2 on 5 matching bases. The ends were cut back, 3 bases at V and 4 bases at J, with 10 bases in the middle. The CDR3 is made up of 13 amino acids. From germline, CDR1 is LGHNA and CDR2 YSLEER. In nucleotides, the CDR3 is TGCGCCAGCAGCCATTCCCGGGGTTACGAGCAGTACTTC. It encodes CASSHSRGYEQYF.

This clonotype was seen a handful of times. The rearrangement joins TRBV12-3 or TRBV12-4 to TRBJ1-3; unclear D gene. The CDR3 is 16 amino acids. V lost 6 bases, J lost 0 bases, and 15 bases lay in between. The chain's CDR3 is CASSPRTADSGNTIYF. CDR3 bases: TGTGCCAGCAGCCCTCGGACGGCTGACTCTGGAAACACCATATATTTT.

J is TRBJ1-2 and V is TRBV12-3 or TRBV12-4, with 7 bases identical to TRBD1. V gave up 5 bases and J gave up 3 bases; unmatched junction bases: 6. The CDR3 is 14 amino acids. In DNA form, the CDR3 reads TGTGCCAGCAGTCCCCGCGGACAGGACTATGGCTACACCTTC. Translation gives CASSPRGQDYGYTF.

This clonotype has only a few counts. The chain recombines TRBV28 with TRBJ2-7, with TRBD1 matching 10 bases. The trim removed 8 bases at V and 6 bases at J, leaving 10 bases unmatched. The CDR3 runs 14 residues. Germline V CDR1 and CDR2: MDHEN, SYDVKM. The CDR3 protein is CASGEGQGTFEQYV. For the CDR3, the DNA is TGTGCCAGCGGAGAGGGACAGGGGACTTTCGAGCAGTACGTC.